This T cell receptor (beta chain) comes out of a study of T cell changes during pregnancy in multiple sclerosis. CDR3 length: 15 amino acids. Trimming removed 6 bases at V and 4 bases at J, with 17 bases between. CDR1 and CDR2 from the germline V gene are SNHLY and FYNNEI. Profiling relied on immunoSEQ multiplex PCR, and the TCRdb table lists in-frame clones only, not all of them. The sample shows 60,000 to 85,000 clones, 90% to 95% of them seen only once. The chain joins TRBV2 to TRBJ2-3; possibly TRBD2 for D (6 bases). This sequence originates from a female donor in good health, enrolled as a control in a pregnancy study. The specimen was peripheral blood, collected in the second trimester of pregnancy. CDR3 loop: CASRREVSVADTQYF. The CDR3 DNA reads as TGTGCCAGCAGGAGGGAGGTATCAGTCGCAGATACGCAGTATTTT.